This entry concerns a single T cell receptor (beta chain). This entry comes from a study of blood T cell repertoires in COVID-19. Study at large: The study drew acute and convalescent COVID-19 samples from the United States, Italy and Spain. PBMCs, B-cell-depleted T cells, or T cells provided the cDNA or gDNA that made up the material.

In the study's own analysis: Researchers report that nucleated cell counts were estimated from reference gene primer amplification. The assay was immunoSEQ multiplex PCR, and TCRdb's table has in-frame clones only and misses some. That table supplies the V and J calls and clone size; D and trimming were determined from the DNA. The sample holds about 320,000 clones, nearly 90% seen once. The germline CDR1 and CDR2 sequences are MNHEY and SVGAGI. This CDR3 is 14 amino acids long. With 5 bases clipped from V and 4 bases from J, the junction kept 4 bases outside the gene matches. Enrolled during active infection, Seattle patients were then followed longitudinally.

This receptor was obtained from a young woman with COVID-19, enrolled during active disease. Sequences were obtained from peripheral blood. The V and J genes are TRBV6-5 and TRBJ1-5; 8 bases are shared with TRBD1. The CDR3 bases are TGTGCCAGCAGTACAGGGGGTACGAATCAGCCCCAGCATTTT. The encoded protein is CASSTGGTNQPQHF.